Below, 17 T cell receptor beta chains from the same sample are listed, as sequenced in a study of CD8 T cells in Susac syndrome. The authors reverse transcribed about 0.5 to 1 ug RNA with random hexamers. In TCRdb, the immunoSEQ multiplex PCR reads were re-called with MiXCR into one record per CDR3 protein. The top ten hold 0.32% of the sample, which has 80,000 to 90,000 distinct CDR3 sequences, approximately 92% seen once. Sequenced material: CD8+ T cells from PBMCs. These TCRs come from a human donor in good health.

The V and J genes are TRBV7-3 and TRBJ2-2; D perhaps matches TRBD2 (7 bases). Germline CDR1 SGHTA, CDR2 FQGTGA. The CDR3 is 15 amino acids. Trimming cost V 0 bases and J 5 bases, with 10 bases left between them. The CDR3 DNA sequence: TGTGCCAGCAGCTTAACGGGGGGGCCGACCGGGGAGCTGTTTTTT. This encodes CASSLTGGPTGELFF.

V and J are TRBV23-1 and TRBJ1-6; TRBD1 agrees at 7 bases. TRBV23-1 is designated an ORF whose function remains uncertain. The J segment lost 9 bases and the V segment lost 6 bases, leaving 5 bases of the junction unmatched. This CDR3 region has 13 residues. The CDR3 reads CASSPDRFSPLHF. The CDR3, as DNA: TGCGCCAGCAGCCCGGACAGGTTTTCACCCCTCCACTTT.

This chain joins TRBV7-9 and TRBJ2-6; TRBD1 aligns across 9 bases. This CDR3 has 16 residues. Looked up from germline, CDR1 is SEHNR and CDR2 is FQNEAQ (reference sequence). V gave up 3 bases and J gave up 1 base; unmatched junction bases: 1. CDR3 nucleotides: TGTGCCAGCAGCTTGGGGACAGGGTCTGGGGCCAACGTCCTGACTTTC. Protein: CASSLGTGSGANVLTF.

The chain has TRBV20-1 and TRBJ2-7; 7 nucleotides align to TRBD1. The V segment lost 1 base and the J segment 5 bases; nucleotides outside the gene matches: 2. The length of the CDR3 is 12 residues. Per germline, CDR1 DFQATT and CDR2 SNEGSKA (reference sequence). Written as DNA, the CDR3 is TGCAGTGCTAGAGCACAGGGGCACGAGCAGTACTTC. Residues: CSARAQGHEQYF.

The chain has TRBV13 and TRBJ2-1, with D possibly matching TRBD1 (5 bases). In germline, CDR1 is PRHDT, CDR2 FYEKMQ (reference sequence). The CDR3 runs 14 residues. V was cut by 5 bases and J by 10 bases, with 18 bases left in between. The CDR3, as DNA: TGTGCCAGCAGCGCAGGGATTCAGCCTATCGAGCAGTTCTTC. Its protein product is CASSAGIQPIEQFF.

The chain carries TRBV18 and TRBJ2-1, with 7 bases identical to TRBD1. Germline V gene sequence: CDR1 KGHSH, CDR2 LQKENI. V dropped 3 bases and J dropped 3; count of bases not matched to a gene: 5. This CDR3 comprises 15 residues. CDR3 in amino acids: CASSPGQELYNEQFF. CDR3 DNA sequence: TGTGCCAGCTCACCCGGACAGGAACTCTACAATGAGCAGTTCTTC.

The chain joins TRBV5-1 to TRBJ2-7; D gene unclear. V lost 1 base and J 4 bases, leaving 9 bases between the germline ends. From germline, CDR1 is SGHRS and CDR2 YFSETQ. The CDR3 runs to 13 residues. The CDR3 reads CASSLPPMYEQYF. Here the CDR3 DNA reads TGCGCCAGCAGCTTGCCACCGATGTACGAGCAGTACTTC.

V usage is TRBV4-1 and J usage is TRBJ2-4; perhaps TRBD2 as D (6 bases). This CDR3 comprises 12 residues. Trimming removed 4 bases at V and 9 bases at J, with 10 bases between. Germline CDR1 and CDR2: MGHRA and YSYEKL. CDR3 sequence (DNA): TGCGCCAGCAGCCCTCGCGGGGCCATTCAGTACTTC. Amino acids: CASSPRGAIQYF.

The chain links TRBV3-1 to TRBJ2-1; a weak D match, TRBD2 (5 bases). The CDR3 runs to 11 residues. Germline values: CDR1 LGHDT, CDR2 YNNKEL (reference sequence). V lost 8 bases to trimming and J lost 7 bases, with 9 bases between them. The CDR3 sequence is CASYEGNEQFF. Here the CDR3 DNA reads TGTGCCAGCTACGAGGGTAATGAGCAGTTCTTC.

The CDR3 spells CASHGAEDYGYTF. CDR3 coding DNA: TGTGCCAGCCACGGGGCGGAGGACTATGGCTACACCTTC. This chain joins TRBV2 and TRBJ1-2; maybe TRBD1 (5 bases). Germline CDR1 reads SNHLY; CDR2 reads FYNNEI. V lost 8 bases and J lost 3, with 13 bases in between. The CDR3 loop spans 13 amino acids. The full variable domain, with the rest looked up from reference TRBV2 and TRBJ1-2, is EPEVTQTPSHQVTQMGQEVILRCVPISNHLYFYWYRQILGQKVEFLVSFYNNEISEKSEIFDDQFSVERPDGSNFTLKIRSTKLEDSAMYFCASHGAEDYGYTFGSGTRLTVV.

The genes are TRBV20-1 and TRBJ2-7; 11 nucleotides line up with TRBD2. Trimming took 1 base from V and 6 from J; bases not matched to a gene: 8. The CDR3 has 15 amino acids. CDR1 is DFQATT and CDR2 is SNEGSKA in the germline V gene (reference sequence). The CDR3 loop reads CSARASISGGGEQYF. CDR3 nucleotides: TGCAGTGCTAGAGCGTCGATTAGCGGGGGGGGCGAGCAGTACTTC.

The chain links TRBV29-1 to TRBJ2-3; 11 bases agree with TRBD2. The length of the CDR3 is 17 residues. The germline gives CDR1 SQVTM, CDR2 ANQGSEA. V trimming: 1 base; J trimming: 3 bases; junction bases outside the gene matches: 9. CDR3 bases: TGCAGCGTTGAAGGACTAGCGGGGAAAGGGACGACAGATACGCAGTATTTT. Its protein product is CSVEGLAGKGTTDTQYF.

The chain links TRBV14 to TRBJ1-6, with D possibly matching TRBD1 (6 bases). Germline lookup yields CDR1 SGHDN and CDR2 FVKESK. CDR3 size: 14 residues. Trimming stripped 4 bases from V and 4 bases from J, with 8 bases between. CDR3 DNA: TGTGCCAGCAGCCCGGGACAATATAATTCACCCCTCCACTTT. It yields the protein CASSPGQYNSPLHF.

As DNA, the CDR3 is TGCAGTGCTAGCAACGGGGATGCAGCTTTCTTT. It yields the protein CSASNGDAAFF. The chain has TRBV20-1 and TRBJ1-1; D not resolved. Germline lookup yields CDR1 DFQATT and CDR2 SNEGSKA (reference sequence). The V end was cut by 3 bases, the J end by 10 bases, with 12 bases between. CDR3 length: 11 amino acids.

The chain employs TRBV13 and TRBJ2-7; TRBD2 matches 8 bases. The germline V gene has CDR1 PRHDT and CDR2 FYEKMQ (reference sequence). This CDR3 has 16 residues. V lost 4 bases, J lost 2 bases, and 10 bases stayed unmatched. CDR3 in DNA: TGTGCCAGCAGCTCCCGGGGGGGGCAGGGGCCCTACGAGCAGTACTTC. It is translated as CASSSRGGQGPYEQYF.

V usage is TRBV7-8 and J usage is TRBJ1-1, with D unresolved. CDR1 SGHVS and CDR2 FQNEAQ come from the germline V gene. Trimming shortened V by 1 base and J by 1 base, and 7 bases separated the two germline ends. The CDR3 consists of 14 residues. CDR3 DNA sequence: TGTGCCAGCAGCTTAGAGGCAGGGAACACTGAAGCTTTCTTT. Amino acids: CASSLEAGNTEAFF.

The V gene is TRBV24-1, the J gene TRBJ2-3; TRBD2 matches 11 bases. The length of the CDR3 is 17 residues. The germline V gene encodes CDR1 KGHDR and CDR2 SFDVKD. V gave up 9 bases and J gave up 6 bases; unmatched junction bases: 16. In nucleotides, the CDR3 is TGTGCCACCTCCGGGTCGGGTAGCGGGGGGGTAAGTGATACGCAGTATTTT. It translates to CATSGSGSGGVSDTQYF.